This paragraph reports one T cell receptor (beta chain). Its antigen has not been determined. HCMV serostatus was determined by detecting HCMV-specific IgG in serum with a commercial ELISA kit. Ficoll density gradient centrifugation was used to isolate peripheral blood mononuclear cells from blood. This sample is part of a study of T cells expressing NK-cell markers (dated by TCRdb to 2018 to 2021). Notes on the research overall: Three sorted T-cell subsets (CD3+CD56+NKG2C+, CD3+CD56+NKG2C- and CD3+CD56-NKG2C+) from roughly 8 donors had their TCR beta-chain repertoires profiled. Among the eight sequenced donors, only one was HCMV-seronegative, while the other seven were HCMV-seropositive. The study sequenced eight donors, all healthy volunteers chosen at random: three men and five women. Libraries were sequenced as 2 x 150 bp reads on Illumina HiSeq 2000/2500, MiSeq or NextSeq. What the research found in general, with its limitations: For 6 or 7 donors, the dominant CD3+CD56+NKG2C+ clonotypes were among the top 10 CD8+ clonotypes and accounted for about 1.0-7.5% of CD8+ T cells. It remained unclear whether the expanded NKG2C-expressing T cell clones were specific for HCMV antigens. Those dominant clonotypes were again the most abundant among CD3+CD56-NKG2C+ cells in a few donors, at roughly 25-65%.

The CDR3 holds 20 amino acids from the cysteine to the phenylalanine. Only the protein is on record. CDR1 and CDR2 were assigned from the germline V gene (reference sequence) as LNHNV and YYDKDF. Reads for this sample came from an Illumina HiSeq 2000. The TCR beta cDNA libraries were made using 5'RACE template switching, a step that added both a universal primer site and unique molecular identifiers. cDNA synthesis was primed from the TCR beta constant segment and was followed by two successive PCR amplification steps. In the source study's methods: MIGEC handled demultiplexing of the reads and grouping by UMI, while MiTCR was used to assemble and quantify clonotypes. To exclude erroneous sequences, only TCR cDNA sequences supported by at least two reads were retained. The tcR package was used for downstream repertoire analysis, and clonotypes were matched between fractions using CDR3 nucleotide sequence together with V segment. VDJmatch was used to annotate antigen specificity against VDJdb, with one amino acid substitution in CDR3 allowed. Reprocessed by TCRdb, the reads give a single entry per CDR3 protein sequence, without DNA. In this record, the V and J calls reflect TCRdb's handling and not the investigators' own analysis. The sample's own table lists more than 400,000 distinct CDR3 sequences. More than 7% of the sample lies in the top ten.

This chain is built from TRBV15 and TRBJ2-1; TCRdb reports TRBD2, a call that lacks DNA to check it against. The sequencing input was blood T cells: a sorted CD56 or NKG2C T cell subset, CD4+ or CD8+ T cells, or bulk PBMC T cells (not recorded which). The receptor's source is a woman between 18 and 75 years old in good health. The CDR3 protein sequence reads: CATSRDRRRWQTSGNNEQFF.